The entry below gives a single T cell receptor (beta chain) sequence along with its context. The CDR3 totals 12 residues. Trimming took 5 bases from V and 8 from J, leaving 10 bases between them. CDR1 is SEHNR and CDR2 is FQNEAQ in the germline V gene (reference sequence). These data come from a study of identical twins. TCRdb analysed the 5' RACE reads with MiXCR anew, one entry per CDR3 protein. The sample yields about 240,000 distinct CDR3 sequences, 10% to 15% seen once. This sample also belongs to another study, concerning yellow fever vaccine responses in identical twins.

The chain joins TRBV7-9 to TRBJ2-1; D gene ambiguous. The source is a young woman in good health. Sequences were obtained from memory (CD45RO+) T cells sorted from blood. The CDR3, as DNA: TGTGCCAGCAGCCACAGTTTCGATGAGCAGTTCTTC. Translation gives CASSHSFDEQFF.